This TCR beta chain was sequenced during a study of Ad26.COV2.S vaccination and SARS-CoV-2 variants. Study information: Participants got Ad26.COV2.S intramuscularly, once or twice 56 days apart.

Sequencing was performed with immunoSEQ multiplex PCR; in TCRdb, only in-frame clones are kept and a portion is missing. The table shows 440,000 or so clones, with 90% occurring only once. The study, taken as a whole, reports: While placebo recipients had lower spike-specific TCR breadth, vaccine recipients had more.

Stated treatment: some 20 received Ad26.COV2.S at low or high dose, single or two shots; roughly 5 received placebo; per-sample allocation not given. Sampling took place 63 days after the first vaccine or placebo injection. As its vector, the vaccine had Ad26, which expressed Wuhan-strain SARS-CoV-2 spike. V was shortened by 0 bases and J by 3 bases, with 9 bases between the two germline ends. CDR3 length: 15 amino acids. CDR1 MNHEY and CDR2 SMNVEV come from the germline V gene (reference sequence). Points on this clone: What it binds is unknown.

The V and J genes are TRBV27 and TRBJ1-5; TRBD1 might be the D (5 bases). The source was peripheral blood, collected in a trial of Ad26.COV2.S vaccine versus placebo. The receptor was isolated from a person between 18 and 60 years old who received the Ad26.COV2.S COVID-19 vaccine or a placebo. CDR3 in amino acids: CASSLSGEPNQPQHF. The CDR3 nucleotides are TGTGCCAGCAGTTTATCAGGGGAACCCAATCAGCCCCAGCATTTT.